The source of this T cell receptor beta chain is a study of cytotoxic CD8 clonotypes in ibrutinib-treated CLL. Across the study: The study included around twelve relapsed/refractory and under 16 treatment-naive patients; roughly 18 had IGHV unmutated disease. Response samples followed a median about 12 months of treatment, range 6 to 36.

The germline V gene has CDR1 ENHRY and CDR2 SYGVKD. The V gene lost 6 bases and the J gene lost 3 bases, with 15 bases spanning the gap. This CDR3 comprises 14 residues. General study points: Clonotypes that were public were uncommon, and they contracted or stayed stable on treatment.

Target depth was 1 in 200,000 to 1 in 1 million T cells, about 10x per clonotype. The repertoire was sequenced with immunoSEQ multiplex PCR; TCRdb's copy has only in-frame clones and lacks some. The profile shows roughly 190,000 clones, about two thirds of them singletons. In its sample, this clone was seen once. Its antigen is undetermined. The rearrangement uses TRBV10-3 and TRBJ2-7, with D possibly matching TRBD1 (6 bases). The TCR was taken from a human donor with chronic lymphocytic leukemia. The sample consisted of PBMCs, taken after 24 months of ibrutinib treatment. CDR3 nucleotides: TGTGCCATCAGGACCCCGGGACAAAACTACGAGCAGTACTTC. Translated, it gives CAIRTPGQNYEQYF.